Below are 23 T cell receptor beta chains sequenced from a single sample in a study of CD8+ T cells in alopecia areata. RNA extraction and reverse transcription yielded cDNA as sequencing template. Assay used: immunoSEQ multiplex PCR; TCRdb lists only in-frame clones, some missing. This sample has around 150,000 clones; about three fifths occur once, and the top ten carry approximately 4.3%. The sample comprised CD4+ T cells sorted from blood. These receptors all come from a human donor in good health.

The chain recombines TRBV7-2 with TRBJ1-1, with a weak D call TRBD1 (6 bases). The V and J ends lost 3 bases and 4 bases respectively, with 15 bases between them. CDR1 is SGHTA and CDR2 is FQGNSA in the germline V gene. The CDR3 contains 15 residues. CDR3: CASSFTRGRGTEAFF. DNA of the CDR3: TGTGCCAGCAGCTTCACCAGGGGAAGGGGCACTGAAGCTTTCTTT.

The chain uses TRBV29-1 and TRBJ2-5, with D hard to call. With 4 bases removed from V and 3 bases from J, the gap between germline ends came to 12 bases. Germline V gene sequence: CDR1 SQVTM, CDR2 ANQGSEA. This CDR3 spans 13 amino acids. CDR3 in amino acids: CSVVFTGKETQYF. In DNA form, the CDR3 reads TGCAGCGTTGTATTTACGGGCAAAGAGACCCAGTACTTC. Variable domain in full (rest from reference TRBV29-1 and TRBJ2-5): SAVISQKPSRDICQRGTSLTIQCQVDSQVTMMFWYRQQPGQSLTLIATANQGSEATYESGFVIDKFPISRPNLTFSTLTVSNMSPEDSSIYLCSVVFTGKETQYFGPGTRLLVL.

The J gene is TRBJ2-1, the V gene TRBV27; TRBD2 matches 7 bases. The CDR3 is made up of 12 amino acids. V trimming: 8 bases; J trimming: 10 bases; junction bases outside the gene matches: 8. Germline CDR1 and CDR2: MNHEY and SMNVEV (reference sequence). CDR3 DNA: TGTGCCAGCTCCACTAGCGCCAGGGAGCAGTTCTTC. Residues: CASSTSAREQFF.

J is TRBJ1-5 and V is TRBV5-1; 9 nucleotides align to TRBD1. Trimming cost V 4 bases and J 6 bases; bases outside gene matches: 5. The germline CDR1 and CDR2 sequences are SGHRS and YFSETQ. The CDR3 is made up of 14 amino acids. The CDR3 sequence is CASSLRTGVQPQHF. The CDR3 nucleotides read TGCGCCAGCAGCCTGAGGACAGGGGTTCAGCCCCAGCATTTT.

A note on this clone: The same CDR3 arises from other DNA sequences in this sample as well. The chain links TRBV29-1 to TRBJ2-3; D unclear. Trimming took off 7 bases at V and 6 bases at J, with 8 bases between the two ends. CDR1 is SQVTM, CDR2 ANQGSEA, per germline. There are 10 residues in the CDR3. DNA of the CDR3: TGCAGCGCCGGTGAGGATACGCAGTATTTT. Protein: CSAGEDTQYF.

The gene calls are TRBV28 and TRBJ2-7, with 8 bases matching TRBD2. The CDR3 contains 13 residues. With V trimmed by 6 bases and J by 6 bases, 7 bases remained unmatched. Germline loops: CDR1 MDHEN, CDR2 SYDVKM. This CDR3 reads CASSLAGFGEQYF. The CDR3 nucleotides read TGTGCCAGCAGCCTAGCGGGTTTCGGCGAGCAGTACTTC.

The rearrangement links TRBV30 to TRBJ1-5; D is perhaps TRBD1 (5 bases). The CDR3 sequence is 15 residues long. CDR1 GTSNPN and CDR2 SVGIG come from the germline V gene (reference sequence). Trimming left V 4 bases short and J 0 bases short, with 13 bases between. CDR3 in amino acids: CAWMAMGTSNQPQHF. The CDR3 DNA reads TGTGCCTGGATGGCTATGGGGACTAGCAATCAGCCCCAGCATTTT.

A few counts support this clone. The CDR3 coding sequence is TGTGCCAGCAGCCCCGACAGGGCTGGGGCCAACGTCCTGACTTTC. Its translation: CASSPDRAGANVLTF. The V call is TRBV11-2, the J call TRBJ2-6; TRBD1 matches at 7 bases. V lost 5 bases to trimming and J lost 2 bases; unmatched junction nucleotides: 3. Germline CDR1 reads SGHAT; CDR2 reads FQNNGV. The CDR3 is made up of 15 amino acids.

The chain couples TRBV29-1 to TRBJ1-3, with D perhaps matching TRBD1 (6 bases). Germline V lookup: CDR1 SQVTM, CDR2 ANQGSEA. The CDR3 extends over 15 amino acids. Trimming pared 6 bases from V and 4 bases from J, leaving 19 bases between. The DNA of the CDR3 is TGCAGCGTCTCACCTCAGGGGAATCAAGGAAACACCATATATTTT. Amino acid sequence: CSVSPQGNQGNTIYF.

V and J are TRBV7-9 and TRBJ1-4; D possibly corresponds to TRBD1 (5 bases). This CDR3 contains 15 residues. Germline CDR1 SEHNR, CDR2 FQNEAQ (reference sequence). The germline V and J ends were trimmed by 6 bases and 3 bases, with 14 bases remaining between them. This CDR3 reads CASRRDGVANEKLFF. DNA for the CDR3: TGTGCCAGCAGGCGGGACGGCGTCGCTAATGAAAAACTGTTTTTT. The full variable domain, completed using reference TRBV7-9 and TRBJ1-4, is DTGVSQNPRHKITKRGQNVTFRCDPISEHNRLYWYRQTLGQGPEFLTYFQNEAQLEKSRLLSDRFSAERPKGSFSTLEIQRTEQGDSAMYLCASRRDGVANEKLFFGSGTQLSVL.

This clone was seen a few times. The chain is built from TRBV2 and TRBJ2-7; TRBD1 agrees at 7 bases. There are 14 residues in the CDR3. J lost 3 bases, V lost 6 bases, and 8 bases had no gene match. CDR1 SNHLY and CDR2 FYNNEI come from the germline V gene. CDR3 region: CASSETGLRYEQYF. In DNA, the CDR3 is TGTGCCAGCAGCGAGACAGGGCTCCGCTACGAGCAGTACTTC.

This clone was picked up a small number of times. This chain links TRBV4-1 with TRBJ2-1, with D maybe TRBD1 (6 bases). CDR3 length: 13 residues. The germline gives CDR1 MGHRA, CDR2 YSYEKL. With 3 bases removed from V and 9 bases from J, the gap between germline ends came to 12 bases. The CDR3 protein is CASSHPQGFEQFF. CDR3 in DNA: TGCGCCAGCAGCCACCCGCAGGGGTTTGAGCAGTTCTTC.

The chain is built from TRBV29-1 and TRBJ2-7, with 13 positions matching TRBD2. The CDR3 loop spans 13 amino acids. Germline V gene lookup returns CDR1 SQVTM and CDR2 ANQGSEA. V dropped 8 bases and J dropped 7; count of bases not matched to a gene: 8. This chain's CDR3 is CSITSGRVGEQYF. The CDR3 DNA is TGCAGCATTACTAGCGGGAGGGTGGGAGAGCAGTACTTC.

The rearrangement joins TRBV7-2 to TRBJ1-2; D might be TRBD1 (6 bases). The germline V and J ends were trimmed by 5 bases and 14 bases, with 21 bases remaining between them. The germline V gene encodes CDR1 SGHTA and CDR2 FQGNSA. This CDR3 has 13 residues. The CDR3 region is CASSPGVSSLRTF. In DNA form, the CDR3 reads TGTGCCAGCAGCCCAGGGGTGTCTTCCCTAAGGACCTTC.

This clone was seen more than once but under ten times. CDR3 amino acids: CASSFSSVGTGYTF. DNA for the CDR3: TGTGCCAGCAGCTTCTCGAGTGTGGGGACCGGCTACACCTTC. This chain connects TRBV7-2 to TRBJ1-2; TRBD1 is a possible D gene (5 bases). The germline V and J ends were trimmed by 3 bases and 8 bases, with 16 bases remaining between them. This CDR3 spans 14 amino acids. Germline lookup yields CDR1 SGHTA and CDR2 FQGNSA.

The chain uses TRBV4-1 and TRBJ2-7; 10 nucleotides match TRBD1. The CDR3 is 15 amino acids. Germline trimming cut 2 bases from V and 3 bases from J; bases unmatched to any gene: 4. Germline CDR1 MGHRA, CDR2 YSYEKL. Here the CDR3 DNA reads TGCGCCAGCAGCCAACGACAGGGGGCCGGCTACGAGCAGTACTTC. Protein product: CASSQRQGAGYEQYF.

This clone came up once. V and J are TRBV5-6 and TRBJ2-1; no clear D. The CDR3 contains 14 residues. Germline V CDR1 and CDR2: SGHDT, YYEEEE. With 5 bases removed from V and 4 bases from J, the gap between germline ends came to 13 bases. CDR3 residues: CASRQMTQYNEQFF. CDR3 sequence (DNA): TGTGCCAGCAGACAGATGACTCAATACAATGAGCAGTTCTTC.

As DNA, the CDR3 is TGCAGCGCAGCAACGAGACGGGGCTCTGGGGCCAACGTCCTGACTTTC. Amino acid sequence: CSAATRRGSGANVLTF. The V gene is TRBV29-1, the J gene TRBJ2-6, with D perhaps TRBD2 (5 bases). With 7 bases removed from V and 0 bases from J, the gap between germline ends came to 16 bases. CDR3 size: 16 residues. Germline CDR1 SQVTM, CDR2 ANQGSEA.

This clone was counted only a few times. The rearrangement uses TRBV5-1 and TRBJ2-7; perhaps TRBD2 as D (5 bases). Germline V lookup: CDR1 SGHRS, CDR2 YFSETQ. Trimming left V 4 bases short and J 9 bases short, with 14 bases between. The CDR3 is 12 amino acids. CDR3 region: CASSPGSSGQYF. CDR3 in DNA: TGCGCCAGCAGCCCCGGATCCAGCGGGCAGTACTTC.

Note on this clone: The same CDR3 can be traced to other DNA sequences in this sample. This chain uses TRBV27 with TRBJ2-7; the D gene is possibly TRBD1 (7 bases). Germline V gene lookup returns CDR1 MNHEY and CDR2 SMNVEV (reference sequence). The CDR3 has 11 residues. V was clipped by 6 bases and J by 6 bases, with 9 bases between them. In DNA form, the CDR3 reads TGTGCCAGCAGCCAGGGGGGCGAGCAGTACTTC. Residues: CASSQGGEQYF.

This clone was found a few times. V is TRBV7-9 and J is TRBJ1-2; D may be TRBD1 (5 bases). Between the trimmed V and J ends, which lost 5 bases and 8 bases, there was a span of 15 bases. Germline V lookup: CDR1 SEHNR, CDR2 FQNEAQ (reference sequence). The CDR3 runs to 13 residues. The CDR3 spells CASSQDGRGGYTF. The DNA of the CDR3 is TGTGCCAGCAGCCAAGATGGTCGGGGCGGCTACACCTTC.

Details on this clone: Relative to the germline gene, one junction end is altered; a read error may explain this. This chain joins TRBV5-1 and TRBJ1-2; weak D call: TRBD1 (5 bases). CDR3 length equals 13 residues. Germline CDR1 SGHRS, CDR2 YFSETQ. CDR3 sequence reads: CASSQTVNHGYTF. In nucleotides, the CDR3 is TGCGCCAGCAGCCAGACAGTTAACCATGGCTACACCTTC. The variable domain in full, with the rest retrieved from reference TRBV5-1 and TRBJ1-2, is KAGVTQTPRYLIKTRGQQVTLSCSPISGHRSVSWYQQTPGQGLQFLFEYFSETQRNKGNFPGRFSGRQFSNSRSEMNVSTLELGDSALYLCASSQTVNHGYTFGSGTRLTVV.

This clone has just a few counts. The CDR3 DNA is TGTGCCAGCAGGAGCGGGAGGGCACGCGAGCAGTACTTC. Translating gives CASRSGRAREQYF. The J gene is TRBJ2-7, the V gene TRBV28; 10 positions match TRBD2. Germline-derived CDR1 and CDR2 are MDHEN and SYDVKM. This CDR3 contains 13 residues. Trimming removed 6 bases from V and 6 bases from J; junction bases left unmatched: 5.